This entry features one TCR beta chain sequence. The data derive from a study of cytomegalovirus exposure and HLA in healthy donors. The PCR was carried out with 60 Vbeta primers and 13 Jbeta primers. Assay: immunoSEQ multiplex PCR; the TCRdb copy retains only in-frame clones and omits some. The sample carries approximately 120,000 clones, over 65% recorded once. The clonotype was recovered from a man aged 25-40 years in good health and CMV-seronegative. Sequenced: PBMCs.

The CDR3 DNA reads TGTGCCAGCTCACCGCAGGGTTGGGAAGAGACCCAGTACTTC. Translated, it gives CASSPQGWEETQYF. The chain employs TRBV18 and TRBJ2-5, with D perhaps matching TRBD1 (5 bases). Germline CDR1 reads KGHSH; CDR2 reads LQKENI. CDR3 length: 14 residues. Trimming took off 3 bases at V and 3 bases at J, with 11 bases between the two ends.